This TCR beta chain derives from a study of radiation and T cells in renal cell carcinoma. Study results and limitations: Top tumor clonotypes rose in blood 2 weeks post-radiation, then contracted. Without pretreatment biopsies, baseline tumor clonotype presence was undetermined.

This table comes from immunoSEQ multiplex PCR, and its TCRdb copy is limited to in-frame clones, with some not included. The table lists 150,000 or so clones, around nine tenths of them singletons. In the case of this clone: Its cognate antigen is unknown.

Time point noted: baseline pretreatment blood. The treatment here: 15 Gy SBRT to primary tumor, nephrectomy 4 weeks later. Radiation-treated patients gave blood at baseline, week 2 and week 4. Clear cell pathology was present in this patient's renal cell carcinoma. This clonotype was obtained from a woman between 45 and 65 years old with renal cell carcinoma. Sequencing used blood, obtained from a patient whose treatment included radiotherapy and nephrectomy.

This CDR3 is CATSGGGPTDTQYF. CDR3 DNA sequence: TGTGCCACCTCGGGCGGGGGCCCCACAGATACGCAGTATTTT. The chain uses TRBV19 and TRBJ2-3, with D maybe TRBD2 (7 bases). The V end was cut by 10 bases, the J end by 2 bases, with 16 bases between. In germline, CDR1 is LNHDA, CDR2 SQIVND (reference sequence). The CDR3 consists of 14 residues.